A selection of T cell receptor beta chains follows, all from one sample in a study of human T cells and chemical hapten exposure. TCRdb re-called the RACE reads through MiXCR, storing one row per CDR3 protein. The sample yields under 450,000 distinct CDR3 sequences, around 6% seen once. Here the sequenced sample was whole blood, taken in connection with sensitization to the hapten diphenylcyclopropenone (DPC). The receptors were gathered from a young woman with alopecia areata. Some clones in this sample may be carry-over from other donors' samples. CDR3s include the opening cysteine and the closing phenylalanine or tryptophan. A D gene is named only where the DNA matches it firmly. Some rows mark clone size as missing; the rest say once, few, many or name a class of expanded clone.

V gene,D gene,clone size,J gene,CDR3 protein,CDR3 DNA
TRBV28,NA,many,TRBJ1-5,CVVGAPRVQPQHF,TGTGTGGTCGGGGCCCCCAGGGTTCAGCCCCAGCATTTT
TRBV7-2,NA,many,TRBJ1-6,CASSPRGQRNSPLHF,TGTGCCAGCAGCCCCCGAGGTCAACGAAATTCACCCCTCCACTTT
TRBV15,NA,many,TRBJ1-3,CATSASRGPGNTIYF,TGTGCCACCAGCGCCTCTCGGGGGCCCGGAAACACCATATATTTT
TRBV20-1,TRBD1,many,TRBJ1-1,CSARTPDRGSTEAFF,TGCAGTGCTAGGACGCCGGACAGGGGGAGCACTGAAGCTTTCTTT
TRBV4-3,TRBD1,many,TRBJ1-3,CASSQVDRGETGNTIYF,TGCGCCAGCAGCCAAGTAGACAGGGGGGAAACTGGAAACACCATATATTTT
TRBV7-8,TRBD2,few,TRBJ2-5,CASRPSGETQYF,TGTGCCAGCAGACCTAGCGGGGAGACCCAGTACTTC
TRBV5-1,NA,NA,TRBJ2-7,CASKTGDAYEQYF,TGCGCCAGCAAGACAGGCGACGCCTACGAGCAGTACTTC
TRBV4-3,NA,few,TRBJ1-1,CASSQDVHFGRNPEAFF,TGCGCCAGCAGCCAAGATGTCCATTTCGGACGGAACCCTGAAGCTTTCTTT
TRBV5-1,NA,few,TRBJ2-5,CASRVAGAQQETQYF,TGCGCCAGCAGGGTGGCGGGGGCCCAACAAGAGACCCAGTACTTC
TRBV27,NA,many,TRBJ1-6,CASSPGRGYNSPLHF,TGTGCCAGCAGTCCCGGCAGGGGCTATAATTCACCCCTCCACTTT
TRBV11-2,NA,many,TRBJ1-6,CASSLSRVGSPLHF,TGTGCCAGCAGCTTAAGTAGGGTTGGTTCACCCCTCCACTTT
TRBV5-7,TRBD1,NA,TRBJ1-2,CASSLGANRDRRFYGYTF,TGTGCCAGCAGCTTGGGGGCGAACCGGGACAGGAGATTCTATGGCTACACCTTC
TRBV6-1,NA,NA,TRBJ1-3,CASSRGGSLGNTIYF,TGTGCCAGCTCAAGGGGGGGGAGCTTAGGAAACACCATATATTTT
TRBV29-1,TRBD2,many,TRBJ2-3,CSVATSGGASDTQYF,TGCAGCGTTGCCACTAGCGGGGGGGCCTCGGATACGCAGTATTTT
TRBV27,NA,NA,TRBJ1-6,CASSLEGYRSPLHF,TGTGCCAGCAGTTTAGAAGGGTATAGGTCACCCCTCCACTTT
TRBV20-1,TRBD1,many,TRBJ1-6,CSARTPYWTGLNSPLHF,TGCAGTGCTAGAACCCCATATTGGACAGGGTTGAATTCACCCCTCCACTTT
TRBV7-9,NA,many,TRBJ1-2,CASSSPQVRVLGYTF,TGTGCCAGCAGCTCCCCCCAAGTGCGCGTCCTGGGCTACACCTTC
TRBV24-1,NA,NA,TRBJ2-2,CATSDLATVVTGELFF,TGTGCCACCAGTGATTTGGCGACAGTAGTCACCGGGGAGCTGTTTTTT
TRBV7-3,NA,many,TRBJ1-3,CASSFGPGNTIYF,TGTGCCAGCAGCTTCGGTCCTGGAAACACCATATATTTT
TRBV5-1,TRBD1,NA,TRBJ1-2,CASSWGQTPSTF,TGCGCCAGCAGCTGGGGACAGACCCCCTCCACCTTC
TRBV12-3/TRBV12-4,NA,many,TRBJ2-3,CASSLTGRGEDTQYF,TGTGCCAGCAGTTTGACAGGGAGGGGTGAAGATACGCAGTATTTT
TRBV20-1,NA,few,TRBJ2-3,CSAFDSQFTDTQYF,TGCAGTGCTTTTGACTCCCAATTCACAGATACGCAGTATTTT
TRBV4-3,TRBD1,few,TRBJ2-7,CASSQQTGAYEQYF,TGCGCCAGCAGCCAACAAACAGGGGCCTACGAGCAGTACTTC
TRBV6-5,TRBD2,NA,TRBJ2-7,CASSYGTSGANEQYF,TGTGCCAGCAGTTATGGGACTAGCGGGGCGAACGAGCAGTACTTC
TRBV9,NA,many,TRBJ2-3,CASSVRDFLPQATQYF,TGTGCCAGCAGCGTTCGGGACTTCCTACCCCAGGCTACGCAGTATTTT
TRBV18,NA,few,TRBJ1-2,CASSPDNNYGYTF,TGTGCCAGCTCACCCGACAATAACTATGGCTACACCTTC
TRBV6-1,TRBD1,many,TRBJ1-1,CATQTGIYMNTEAFF,TGTGCCACCCAGACAGGGATCTACATGAACACTGAAGCTTTCTTT
TRBV2,TRBD1,NA,TRBJ2-2,CASNRDSNTGELFF,TGTGCCAGCAACCGGGACAGTAACACCGGGGAGCTGTTTTTT
TRBV20-1,NA,NA,TRBJ1-5,CSAGVGNQPQHF,TGCAGTGCTGGGGTGGGAAATCAGCCCCAGCATTTT
TRBV27,TRBD2,few,TRBJ2-3,CASSLSGSGGAKDTQYF,TGTGCCAGCAGTTTATCGGGTAGCGGGGGGGCCAAAGATACGCAGTATTTT
TRBV29-1,TRBD2,many,TRBJ2-3,CSAGGGPFVLSTDTQYF,TGCAGCGCTGGGGGGGGACCGTTCGTTCTTAGCACAGATACGCAGTATTTT
TRBV6-1,TRBD1,NA,TRBJ1-5,CASSERPDRSGYQPQHF,TGTGCCAGCAGTGAAAGGCCGGACAGGTCAGGATATCAGCCCCAGCATTTT
TRBV4-1,NA,many,TRBJ1-1,CASSQDPGTGRGAFF,TGCGCCAGCAGCCAAGATCCCGGTACAGGGAGGGGAGCTTTCTTT
TRBV3-1,NA,NA,TRBJ1-1,CASSPRTGAEAFF,TGTGCCAGCAGCCCGCGGACGGGCGCTGAAGCTTTCTTT
TRBV2,NA,few,TRBJ2-3,CASSTTGFTDTQYF,TGTGCCAGCAGTACGACTGGATTTACAGATACGCAGTATTTT
TRBV24-1,NA,NA,TRBJ2-2,CATSATTGELFF,TGTGCCACCAGTGCTACAACCGGGGAGCTGTTTTTT
TRBV7-6,TRBD1,few,TRBJ2-3,CASSQPGQDTDTQYF,TGTGCCAGCAGCCAACCGGGACAGGACACAGATACGCAGTATTTT
TRBV7-2,NA,many,TRBJ2-7,CASSLASVYEQYF,TGTGCCAGCAGCTTAGCTTCGGTCTACGAGCAGTACTTC
TRBV7-2,NA,many,TRBJ2-7,CASSLNGQAAYEQYF,TGTGCCAGCAGCTTAAATGGGCAGGCTGCCTACGAGCAGTACTTC
TRBV29-1,NA,many,TRBJ1-2,CSVYKRSTRGKDYGYTF,TGCAGCGTTTACAAACGTTCTACCCGGGGAAAGGATTATGGCTACACCTTC